A single sample is the source of the 19 T cell receptor beta chains below, sequenced in a study of blood T cell repertoires in COVID-19. Only in-frame clones appear in the TCRdb table, and some are missing; sequencing was by immunoSEQ multiplex PCR. The sample contains roughly 120,000 clones, more than 75% of which appear only once. Sequenced input: peripheral blood. The receptors were gathered from a woman aged 45-65 years with acute or convalescent COVID-19.

This rearrangement joins TRBV6-5 to TRBJ1-2, with TRBD1 as a possible D gene (6 bases). V was shortened by 5 bases and J by 8 bases, with 12 bases between the two germline ends. The CDR3 covers 12 residues. Germline-derived CDR1 and CDR2 are MNHEY and SVGAGI. As DNA, the CDR3 is TGTGCCAGCAGTACAGGGCCTGAAGGCTACACCTTC. Amino acids: CASSTGPEGYTF.

The V gene is TRBV3-1 (or the pseudogene TRBV3-2), the J gene TRBJ2-3; D is unclear. Germline-derived CDR1 and CDR2 are LGHDT and YNNKEL (reference sequence). With 0 bases removed from V and 1 base from J, the gap between germline ends came to 11 bases. CDR3 length: 16 amino acids. The CDR3 spells CASSQDRPGGTDTQYF. CDR3 sequence (DNA): TGTGCCAGCAGCCAAGATCGTCCTGGAGGCACAGATACGCAGTATTTT.

The CDR3 sequence is CASSQAGTSGSGAQETQYF. The CDR3 DNA reads as TGCGCCAGCAGCCAAGCCGGGACTAGCGGGAGTGGGGCCCAAGAGACCCAGTACTTC. The V and J genes are TRBV4-1 and TRBJ2-5, with 14 nucleotides matching TRBD2. Trimming cost V 1 base and J 1 base; bases outside gene matches: 8. This CDR3 spans 19 amino acids. Germline V lookup: CDR1 MGHRA, CDR2 YSYEKL.

CDR3 sequence (DNA): TGTGCCAGCAGCTCCCCGGGACTGCCCGACAATGAGCAGTTCTTC. This codes for CASSSPGLPDNEQFF. The chain has TRBV5-4 and TRBJ2-1, with a weak D call TRBD2 (6 bases). CDR1 and CDR2 (germline): SGHNT, YYREEE (reference sequence). Trimming left V 3 bases short and J 5 bases short, with 15 bases between. The CDR3 is 15 amino acids.

The chain employs TRBV3-1 (or the pseudogene TRBV3-2) and TRBJ2-3; D is possibly TRBD1 (6 bases). Per germline, CDR1 LGHDT and CDR2 YNNKEL (reference sequence). Trimming removed 5 bases from V and 6 bases from J, with 15 bases in between. The CDR3 extends over 14 amino acids. The CDR3 loop reads CASSSQGLEDTQYF. As DNA, the CDR3 is TGTGCCAGCAGCTCACAGGGTCTGGAGGATACGCAGTATTTT.

This clone was recorded once. This chain joins TRBV6-7 and TRBJ2-7; 7 positions agree with TRBD1. TRBV6-7 is identified as an open reading frame with a role that is uncertain. The V gene end was trimmed by 4 bases and the J gene end by 4 bases; junction bases not matched to a gene: 13. CDR3 length equals 16 residues. CDR3 in amino acids: CASSSTSRQGSYEQYF. CDR3 in DNA: TGTGCCAGCAGTTCGACCTCACGACAGGGCTCTTACGAGCAGTACTTC.

J is TRBJ2-1 and V is TRBV5-1, with 12 bases matching TRBD2. Trimming removed 2 bases from V and 9 bases from J; junction bases left unmatched: 12. This CDR3 spans 17 amino acids. Germline V gene sequence: CDR1 SGHRS, CDR2 YFSETQ. In DNA, the CDR3 is TGCGCCAGCAGCTTTACTAGCGGGAGGCCCCCGGTGTGTGAGCAGTTCTTC. This encodes CASSFTSGRPPVCEQFF. Full variable domain (remainder filled in from reference TRBV5-1 and TRBJ2-1): KAGVTQTPRYLIKTRGQQVTLSCSPISGHRSVSWYQQTPGQGLQFLFEYFSETQRNKGNFPGRFSGRQFSNSRSEMNVSTLELGDSALYLCASSFTSGRPPVCEQFFGPGTRLTVL.

The rearrangement uses TRBV29-1 and TRBJ1-4; 7 bases are shared with TRBD1. CDR3 length: 14 amino acids. V was clipped by 7 bases and J by 3 bases; unmatched bases: 8. CDR1 is SQVTM and CDR2 is ANQGSEA in the germline V gene. The CDR3 loop reads CSGQNRGPNEKLFF. The CDR3 nucleotides are TGCAGCGGTCAGAACAGGGGACCTAATGAAAAACTGTTTTTT.

This rearrangement joins TRBV6-5 to TRBJ1-5; D possibly corresponds to TRBD1 (5 bases). The CDR3 contains 15 residues. Trimming pared 0 bases from V and 5 bases from J, leaving 11 bases between. Germline CDR1 reads MNHEY; CDR2 reads SVGAGI. The CDR3 DNA reads as TGTGCCAGCAGTTACTCGATTTGGGGGGATCAGCCCCAGCATTTT. Residues: CASSYSIWGDQPQHF.

The chain carries TRBV5-1 and TRBJ1-1; 7 positions match TRBD1. J gave up 1 base and V 4 bases, and 7 bases lay outside the gene matches. CDR1 is SGHRS and CDR2 is YFSETQ in the germline V gene. The CDR3 is 15 residues long. The CDR3 loop reads CASSGSRGSNTEAFF. The CDR3 DNA reads TGCGCCAGCAGCGGAAGCAGGGGGTCGAACACTGAAGCTTTCTTT.

Here the CDR3 reads CASSPDGGIDSPLHF. CDR3 DNA sequence: TGTGCCAGCTCACCAGACGGGGGTATTGATTCACCCCTCCACTTT. The chain carries TRBV18 and TRBJ1-6; the D gene is possibly TRBD1 (5 bases). Germline V gives CDR1 KGHSH, CDR2 LQKENI. The CDR3 loop spans 15 amino acids. Trimming cost V 2 bases and J 8 bases, with 13 bases left between them.

V usage is TRBV10-2 and J usage is TRBJ1-2; the match to TRBD1 covers 9 bases. This CDR3 is built from 16 residues. Germline V gene sequence: CDR1 WSHSY, CDR2 SAAADI. Trimming took 2 bases from V and 5 from J; bases not matched to a gene: 9. The CDR3 DNA follows: TGCGCCAGCAGTGAGGCACACTCCGGGACAGGGTATGGCTACACCTTC. This gives the protein CASSEAHSGTGYGYTF.

V gene TRBV19 combines with J gene TRBJ1-2; tentative D call: TRBD1 (6 bases). Germline V gene lookup returns CDR1 LNHDA and CDR2 SQIVND (reference sequence). V dropped 6 bases and J dropped 8 bases, with 19 bases sitting between them. The CDR3 consists of 14 residues. This CDR3 reads CASSPQRTERGYTF. The CDR3 nucleotides read TGTGCCAGTAGCCCCCAAAGGACAGAGCGGGGCTACACCTTC.

This rearrangement joins TRBV6-5 to TRBJ2-7; possibly TRBD2 for D (6 bases). CDR1 and CDR2 from the germline V gene are MNHEY and SVGAGI. This CDR3 region has 16 residues. V was shortened by 1 base and J by 7 bases, with 20 bases between the two germline ends. CDR3 sequence reads: CASSYFRVGRLGEQYF. DNA of the CDR3: TGTGCCAGCAGTTACTTTAGGGTGGGGAGACTAGGTGAGCAGTACTTC.

The V and J genes are TRBV28 and TRBJ2-4, with TRBD1 as a possible D gene (6 bases). The CDR3 consists of 16 residues. From germline, CDR1 is MDHEN and CDR2 SYDVKM. The germline V and J ends were trimmed by 5 bases and 1 base, with 15 bases remaining between them. This CDR3 reads CASSPQGRGAKNIQYF. The CDR3 bases are TGTGCCAGCAGTCCCCAAGGCAGGGGTGCCAAAAACATTCAGTACTTC.

The genes are TRBV5-5 and TRBJ2-3; 8 bases line up with TRBD2. The CDR3 loop spans 14 amino acids. Trimming at V came to 2 bases and at J to 5 bases, leaving 4 bases not matched to a gene. Per germline, CDR1 SGHKS and CDR2 YYEKEE (reference sequence). The CDR3 protein is CASSFGGARDTQYF. In DNA, the CDR3 is TGTGCCAGCAGCTTCGGGGGGGCGCGAGATACGCAGTATTTT.

The gene calls are TRBV19 and TRBJ2-5; D may be TRBD2 (6 bases). The germline gives CDR1 LNHDA, CDR2 SQIVND (reference sequence). This CDR3 has 14 amino acids. The germline V and J ends were trimmed by 7 bases and 5 bases, with 17 bases remaining between them. Written as DNA, the CDR3 is TGTGCCAGTACCCAGGGAGGTTTTGGGGAGACCCAGTACTTC. Encoded protein: CASTQGGFGETQYF. The full variable domain, its missing parts supplied by reference TRBV19 and TRBJ2-5, is DGGITQSPKYLFRKEGQNVTLSCEQNLNHDAMYWYRQDPGQGLRLIYYSQIVNDFQKGDIAEGYSVSREKKESFPLTVTSAQKNPTAFYLCASTQGGFGETQYFGPGTRLLVL.

This clone turned up a few times. The chain recombines TRBV6-5 with TRBJ2-1; weak D call: TRBD2 (6 bases). This CDR3 is 14 amino acids long. The V end lost 8 bases, the J end lost 2 bases, and 13 bases lay between the germline ends. The germline V gene has CDR1 MNHEY and CDR2 SVGAGI. DNA for the CDR3: TGTGCCAGCTCATCTAGCGTTGCCTACAATGAGCAGTTCTTC. This gives the protein CASSSSVAYNEQFF.

The chain couples TRBV6-6 to TRBJ2-3; 8 bases fit TRBD2. Germline V gene data show CDR1 as MNHNY and CDR2 as SVGAGI (reference sequence). This CDR3 has 16 residues. J lost 3 bases, V lost 4 bases, and 9 bases had no gene match. The CDR3 DNA reads as TGTGCCAGCAGTTCCCGGTCGCCTAGCGGGACAGATACGCAGTATTTT. Its translation is CASSSRSPSGTDTQYF.